The clone carrying this TCR beta chain was detected many times. This sample is part of a study of T cell repertoires in cytomegalovirus infection. TCRdb re-analysed the reads in MiXCR, keeping a single row per CDR3 protein. The table has around 740,000 distinct CDR3 sequences, approximately 34% seen once; the top ten hold 2.8%. CDR3 size: 13 residues. Germline-derived CDR1 and CDR2 are SGHTA and FQGTGA. V was shortened by 5 bases and J by 3 bases, with 10 bases between the two germline ends. Source material: PBMCs. This sequence was found in a human donor in good health (CMV status not recorded). Some clones in this sample may be carry-over from other donors' samples. The J gene is TRBJ1-1, the V gene TRBV7-3; unclear D gene. CDR3 amino acids: CASSPRRDTEAFF. The CDR3, as DNA: TGTGCCAGCAGCCCCAGGAGGGACACTGAAGCTTTCTTT. The whole variable domain, filled in from reference TRBV7-3 and TRBJ1-1, reads GAGVSQTPSNKVTEKGKYVELRCDPISGHTALYWYRQSLGQGPEFLIYFQGTGAADDSGLPNDRFFAVRPEGSVSTLKIQRTERGDSAVYLCASSPRRDTEAFFGQGTRLTVV.